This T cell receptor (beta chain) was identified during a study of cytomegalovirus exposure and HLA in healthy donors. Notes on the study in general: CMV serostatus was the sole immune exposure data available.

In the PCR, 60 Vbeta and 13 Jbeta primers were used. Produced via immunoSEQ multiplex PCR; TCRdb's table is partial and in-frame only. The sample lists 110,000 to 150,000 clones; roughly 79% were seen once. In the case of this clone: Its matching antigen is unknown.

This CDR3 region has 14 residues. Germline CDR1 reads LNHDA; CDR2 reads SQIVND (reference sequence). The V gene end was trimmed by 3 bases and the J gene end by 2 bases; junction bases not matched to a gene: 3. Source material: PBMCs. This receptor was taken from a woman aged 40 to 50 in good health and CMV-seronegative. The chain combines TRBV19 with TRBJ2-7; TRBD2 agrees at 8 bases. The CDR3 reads CASSITSGAYEQYF. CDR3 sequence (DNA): TGTGCCAGTAGTATTACTAGCGGAGCCTACGAGCAGTACTTC. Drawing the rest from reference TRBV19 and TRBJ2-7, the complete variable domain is DGGITQSPKYLFRKEGQNVTLSCEQNLNHDAMYWYRQDPGQGLRLIYYSQIVNDFQKGDIAEGYSVSREKKESFPLTVTSAQKNPTAFYLCASSITSGAYEQYFGPGTRLTVT.